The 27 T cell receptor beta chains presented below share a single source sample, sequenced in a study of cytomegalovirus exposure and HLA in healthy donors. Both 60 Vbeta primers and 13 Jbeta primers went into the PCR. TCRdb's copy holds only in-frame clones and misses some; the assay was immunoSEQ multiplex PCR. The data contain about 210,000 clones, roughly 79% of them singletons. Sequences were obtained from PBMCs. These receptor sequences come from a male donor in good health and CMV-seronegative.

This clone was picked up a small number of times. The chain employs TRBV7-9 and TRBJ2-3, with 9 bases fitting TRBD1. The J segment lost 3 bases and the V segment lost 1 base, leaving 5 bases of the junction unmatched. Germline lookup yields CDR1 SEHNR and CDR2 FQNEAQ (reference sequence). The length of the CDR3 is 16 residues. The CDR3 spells CASSLVTGGKTDTQYF. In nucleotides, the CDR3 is TGTGCCAGCAGCTTAGTGACAGGGGGTAAGACAGATACGCAGTATTTT. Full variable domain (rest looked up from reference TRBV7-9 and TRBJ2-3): DTGVSQNPRHKITKRGQNVTFRCDPISEHNRLYWYRQTLGQGPEFLTYFQNEAQLEKSRLLSDRFSAERPKGSFSTLEIQRTEQGDSAMYLCASSLVTGGKTDTQYFGPGTRLTVL.

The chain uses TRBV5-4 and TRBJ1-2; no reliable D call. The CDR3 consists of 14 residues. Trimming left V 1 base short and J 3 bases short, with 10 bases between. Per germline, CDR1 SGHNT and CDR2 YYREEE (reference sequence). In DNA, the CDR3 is TGTGCCAGCAGCTTGCAGTCGAGGGACTATGGCTACACCTTC. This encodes CASSLQSRDYGYTF.

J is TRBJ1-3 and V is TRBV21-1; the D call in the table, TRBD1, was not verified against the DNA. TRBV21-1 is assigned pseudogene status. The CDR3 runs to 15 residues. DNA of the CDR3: TGTGCCAGCCATAGACACGACCGCTCTGGAAACACCATATATTTT. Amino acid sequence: CASHRHDRSGNTIYF.

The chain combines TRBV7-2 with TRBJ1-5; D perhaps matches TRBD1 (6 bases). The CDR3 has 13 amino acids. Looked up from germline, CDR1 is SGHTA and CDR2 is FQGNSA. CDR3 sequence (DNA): TGTGCTGCAGGGGTCGATAGCAATCAGCCCCAGCATTTT. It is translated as CAAGVDSNQPQHF.

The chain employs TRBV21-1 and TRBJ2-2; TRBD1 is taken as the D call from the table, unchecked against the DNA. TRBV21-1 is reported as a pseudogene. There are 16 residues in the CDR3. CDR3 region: CASSKVDRWNTGELFF. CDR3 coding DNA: TGTGCCAGCAGCAAAGTCGACAGGTGGAACACCGGGGAGCTGTTTTTT.

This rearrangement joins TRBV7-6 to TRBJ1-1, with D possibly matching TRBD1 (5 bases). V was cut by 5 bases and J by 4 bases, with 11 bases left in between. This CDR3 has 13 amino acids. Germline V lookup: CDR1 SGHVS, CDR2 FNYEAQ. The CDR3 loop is CASSVRGGTEAFF. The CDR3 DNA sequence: TGTGCCAGCAGCGTTCGGGGGGGCACTGAAGCTTTCTTT.

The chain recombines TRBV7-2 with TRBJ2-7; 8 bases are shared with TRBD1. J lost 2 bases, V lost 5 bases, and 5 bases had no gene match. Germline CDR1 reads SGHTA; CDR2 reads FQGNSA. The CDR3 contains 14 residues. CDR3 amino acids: CASSEWTGPYEQYF. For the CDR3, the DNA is TGTGCCAGCAGCGAATGGACAGGGCCCTACGAGCAGTACTTC.

The DNA of the CDR3 is TGTGCCACCAGCATAGGACAGAGGAATGAAAAACTGTTTTTT. Amino acids: CATSIGQRNEKLFF. The chain employs TRBV15 and TRBJ1-4; D is perhaps TRBD1 (6 bases). Trimming took 4 bases from V and 5 from J, leaving 11 bases between them. The germline CDR1 and CDR2 sequences are LNHNV and YYDKDF (reference sequence). This CDR3 spans 14 amino acids.

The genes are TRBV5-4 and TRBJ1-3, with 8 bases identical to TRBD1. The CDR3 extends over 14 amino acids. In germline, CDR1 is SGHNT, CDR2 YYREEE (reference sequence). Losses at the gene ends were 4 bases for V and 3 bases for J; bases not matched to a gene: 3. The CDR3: CASSLQGVGNTIYF. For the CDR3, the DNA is TGTGCCAGCAGCCTACAGGGGGTTGGAAACACCATATATTTT. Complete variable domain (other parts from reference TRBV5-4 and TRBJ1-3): ETGVTQSPTHLIKTRGQQVTLRCSSQSGHNTVSWYQQALGQGPQFIFQYYREEENGRGNFPPRFSGLQFPNYSSELNVNALELDDSALYLCASSLQGVGNTIYFGEGSWLTVV.

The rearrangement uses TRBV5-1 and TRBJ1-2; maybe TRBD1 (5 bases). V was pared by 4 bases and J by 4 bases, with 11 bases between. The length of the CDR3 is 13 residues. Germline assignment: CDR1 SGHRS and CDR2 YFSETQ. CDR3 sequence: CASSPTEVYGYTF. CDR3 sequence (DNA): TGCGCCAGCAGCCCGACAGAGGTCTATGGCTACACCTTC.

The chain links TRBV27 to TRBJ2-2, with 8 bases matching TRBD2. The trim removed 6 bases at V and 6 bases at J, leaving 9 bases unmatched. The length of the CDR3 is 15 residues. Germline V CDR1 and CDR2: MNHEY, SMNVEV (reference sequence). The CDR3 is CASRGIAGMAGELFF. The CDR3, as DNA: TGTGCCAGCAGAGGTATAGCGGGAATGGCCGGGGAGCTGTTTTTT.

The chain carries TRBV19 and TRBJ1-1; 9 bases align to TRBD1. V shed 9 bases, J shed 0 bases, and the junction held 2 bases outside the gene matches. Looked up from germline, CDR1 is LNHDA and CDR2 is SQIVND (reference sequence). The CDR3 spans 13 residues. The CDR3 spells CARQGALNTEAFF. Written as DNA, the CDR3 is TGTGCCAGACAGGGGGCGTTGAACACTGAAGCTTTCTTT. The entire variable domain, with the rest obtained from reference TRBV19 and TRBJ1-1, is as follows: DGGITQSPKYLFRKEGQNVTLSCEQNLNHDAMYWYRQDPGQGLRLIYYSQIVNDFQKGDIAEGYSVSREKKESFPLTVTSAQKNPTAFYLCARQGALNTEAFFGQGTRLTVV.

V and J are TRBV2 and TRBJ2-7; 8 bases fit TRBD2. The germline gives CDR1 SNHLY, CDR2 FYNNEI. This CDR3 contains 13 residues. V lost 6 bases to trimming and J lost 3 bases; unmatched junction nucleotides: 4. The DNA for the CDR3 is TGTGCCAGCAGCCCAGGGACTAGCTACGAGCAGTACTTC. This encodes CASSPGTSYEQYF.

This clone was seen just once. The CDR3 nucleotides read TGCGCCAGCAGCTTGGGGGCGGGAGGGTCCTACAATGAGCAGTTCTTC. It specifies CASSLGAGGSYNEQFF. The rearrangement uses TRBV5-1 and TRBJ2-1, with 9 bases fitting TRBD2. Germline lookup yields CDR1 SGHRS and CDR2 YFSETQ. Unmatched junction bases numbered 2, after V lost 0 bases and J lost 1 base. There are 16 residues in the CDR3.

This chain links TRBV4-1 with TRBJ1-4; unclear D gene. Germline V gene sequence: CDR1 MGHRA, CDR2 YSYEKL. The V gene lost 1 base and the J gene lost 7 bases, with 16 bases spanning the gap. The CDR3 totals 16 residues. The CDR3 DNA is TGCGCCAGCAGCCAAGGAGCACTCCCCTTTCGTGAAAAACTGTTTTTT. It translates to CASSQGALPFREKLFF.

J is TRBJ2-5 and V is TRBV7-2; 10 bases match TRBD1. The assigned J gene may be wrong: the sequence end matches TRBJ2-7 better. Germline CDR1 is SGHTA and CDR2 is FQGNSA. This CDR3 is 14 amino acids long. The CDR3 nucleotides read TGTGCCAGCAGCTCCGGGACAGGGGCCTACGAGCAGTACTTC. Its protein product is CASSSGTGAYEQYF.

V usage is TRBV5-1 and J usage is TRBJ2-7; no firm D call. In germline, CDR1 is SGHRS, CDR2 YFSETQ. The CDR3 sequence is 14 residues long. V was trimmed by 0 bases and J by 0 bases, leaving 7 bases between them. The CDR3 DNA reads TGCGCCAGCAGCTTGGAAAACTACTCCTACGAGCAGTACTTC. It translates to CASSLENYSYEQYF. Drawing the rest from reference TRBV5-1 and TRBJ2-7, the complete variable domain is KAGVTQTPRYLIKTRGQQVTLSCSPISGHRSVSWYQQTPGQGLQFLFEYFSETQRNKGNFPGRFSGRQFSNSRSEMNVSTLELGDSALYLCASSLENYSYEQYFGPGTRLTVT.

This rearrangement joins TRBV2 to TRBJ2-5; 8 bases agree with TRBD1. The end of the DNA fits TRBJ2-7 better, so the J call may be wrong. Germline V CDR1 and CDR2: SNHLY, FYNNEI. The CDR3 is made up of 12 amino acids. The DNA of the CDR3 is TGTGCCAGCAGGGACAGGGCCCACGAGCAGTACTTC. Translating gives CASRDRAHEQYF.

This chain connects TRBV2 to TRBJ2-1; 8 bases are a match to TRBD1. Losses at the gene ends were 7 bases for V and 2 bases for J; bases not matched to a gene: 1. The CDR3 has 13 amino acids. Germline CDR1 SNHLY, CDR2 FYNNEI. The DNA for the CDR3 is TGTGCCAGCACGGGACAGGCCTACAATGAGCAGTTCTTC. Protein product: CASTGQAYNEQFF. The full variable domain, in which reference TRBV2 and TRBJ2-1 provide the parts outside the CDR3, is EPEVTQTPSHQVTQMGQEVILRCVPISNHLYFYWYRQILGQKVEFLVSFYNNEISEKSEIFDDQFSVERPDGSNFTLKIRSTKLEDSAMYFCASTGQAYNEQFFGPGTRLTVL.

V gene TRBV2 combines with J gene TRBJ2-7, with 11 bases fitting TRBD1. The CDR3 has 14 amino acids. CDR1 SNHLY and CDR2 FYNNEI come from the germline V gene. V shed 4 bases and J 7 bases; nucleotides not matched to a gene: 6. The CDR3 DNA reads TGTGCCAGCAGTGCGGGACAGGGGGTGGGTGAGCAGTACTTC. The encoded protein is CASSAGQGVGEQYF.

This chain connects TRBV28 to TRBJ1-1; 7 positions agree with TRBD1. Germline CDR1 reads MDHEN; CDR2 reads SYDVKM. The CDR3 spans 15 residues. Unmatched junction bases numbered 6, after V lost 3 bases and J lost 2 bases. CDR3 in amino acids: CASSFLGGGNTEAFF. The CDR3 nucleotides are TGTGCCAGCAGTTTCTTAGGAGGGGGCAACACTGAAGCTTTCTTT. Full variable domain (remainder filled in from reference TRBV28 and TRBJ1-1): DVKVTQSSRYLVKRTGEKVFLECVQDMDHENMFWYRQDPGLGLRLIYFSYDVKMKEKGDIPEGYSVSREKKERFSLILESASTNQTSMYLCASSFLGGGNTEAFFGQGTRLTVV.

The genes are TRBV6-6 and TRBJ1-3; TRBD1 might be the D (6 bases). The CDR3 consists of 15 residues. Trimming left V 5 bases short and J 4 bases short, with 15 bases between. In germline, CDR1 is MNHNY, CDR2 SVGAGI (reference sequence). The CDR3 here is CASSARSDRGNTIYF. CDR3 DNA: TGTGCCAGCAGTGCGCGATCTGACAGGGGAAACACCATATATTTT.

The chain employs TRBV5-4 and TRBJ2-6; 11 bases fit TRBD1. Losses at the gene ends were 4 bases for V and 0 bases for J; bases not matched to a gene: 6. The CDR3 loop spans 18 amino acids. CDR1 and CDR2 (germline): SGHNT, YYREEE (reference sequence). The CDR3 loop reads CASSPVGTGGSGANVLTF. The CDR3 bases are TGTGCCAGCAGCCCCGTGGGGACAGGGGGCTCTGGGGCCAACGTCCTGACTTTC.

CDR3: CASSGPGGAGEQFF. For the CDR3, the DNA is TGTGCCAGCAGCGGCCCGGGGGGAGCCGGTGAGCAGTTCTTC. The chain joins TRBV9 to TRBJ2-1, with TRBD2 identical over 7 bases. Germline V CDR1 and CDR2: SGDLS, YYNGEE. The CDR3 sequence is 14 residues long. Unmatched junction bases numbered 9, after V lost 3 bases and J lost 9 bases.

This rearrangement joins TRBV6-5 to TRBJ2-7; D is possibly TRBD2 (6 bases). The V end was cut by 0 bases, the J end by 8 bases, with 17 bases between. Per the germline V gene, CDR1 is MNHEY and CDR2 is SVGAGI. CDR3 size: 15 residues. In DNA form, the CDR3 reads TGTGCCAGCAGTTACTCGGGCGGGGCAGGGCTGCAGCAGTACTTC. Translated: CASSYSGGAGLQQYF.

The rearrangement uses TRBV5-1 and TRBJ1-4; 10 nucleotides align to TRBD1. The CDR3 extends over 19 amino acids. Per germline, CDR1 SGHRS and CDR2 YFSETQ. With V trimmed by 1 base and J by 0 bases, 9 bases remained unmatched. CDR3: CASSLTLTGGMTTNEKLFF. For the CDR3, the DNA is TGCGCCAGCAGCTTGACCCTGACAGGGGGCATGACAACTAATGAAAAACTGTTTTTT.

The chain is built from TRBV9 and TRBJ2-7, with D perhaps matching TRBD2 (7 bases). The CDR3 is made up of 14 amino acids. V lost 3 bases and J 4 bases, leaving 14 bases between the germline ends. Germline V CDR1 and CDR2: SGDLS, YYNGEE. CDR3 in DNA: TGTGCCAGCAGCGCAGGACTAGGGGGGTACGAGCAGTACTTC. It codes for CASSAGLGGYEQYF.